This passage covers 12 T cell receptor beta chains from one sample sequenced in a study of blood T cells in healthy people across ages. It was with a sample-barcoded 5' primer and a J-beta primer mix that a second PCR of about 7 to 12 cycles was run. TCRdb reprocessed the 5' RACE reads via MiXCR and lists one record per CDR3 protein. The table lists about 730,000 distinct CDR3 sequences, around 40% of them singletons. Material: blood. All receptors derive from a woman aged 55-69 years in good health.

V usage is TRBV30 and J usage is TRBJ1-5; 8 positions agree with TRBD1. Germline CDR1 is GTSNPN and CDR2 is SVGIG (reference sequence). The CDR3 consists of 12 residues. The V gene end was trimmed by 8 bases and the J gene end by 6 bases; junction bases not matched to a gene: 6. CDR3 nucleotide sequence: TGTGCCCGGACAGGGAGGGTTCAGCCCCAGCATTTT. It translates to CARTGRVQPQHF.

The chain employs TRBV20-1 and TRBJ2-7, with 9 bases matching TRBD2. J lost 6 bases, V lost 0 bases, and 9 bases had no gene match. Germline CDR1 is DFQATT and CDR2 is SNEGSKA (reference sequence). This CDR3 is built from 15 residues. CDR3 sequence (DNA): TGCAGTGCTAGAGATCTTCTAGCGGGGCCTCGCGAGCAGTACTTC. Its translation: CSARDLLAGPREQYF.

In its sample, this clonotype was seen a few times. The chain recombines TRBV6-2 or TRBV6-3 with TRBJ1-4; D gene unclear. Germline V gene data show CDR1 as MNHEY and CDR2 as SVGEGT. CDR3 length equals 13 residues. Trimming took off 2 bases at V and 5 bases at J, with 6 bases between the two ends. The CDR3 here is CASSYPGNEKLFF. CDR3 DNA sequence: TGTGCCAGCAGTTACCCGGGGAATGAAAAACTGTTTTTT.

This clonotype was found once. The V call is TRBV7-9, the J call TRBJ2-1, with 8 bases matching TRBD2. The J call could be wrong; TRBJ2-7 is a better fit for the DNA end. From germline, CDR1 is SEHNR and CDR2 FQNEAQ (reference sequence). CDR3 length: 14 residues. The CDR3 loop reads CASSSTSVHNEQYF. CDR3 nucleotides: TGTGCCAGCAGTTCGACTAGCGTCCACAATGAGCAGTACTTC.

A few counts support this clonotype. This may be a read error, as it is one base from a much larger clone. The gene calls are TRBV6-2 or TRBV6-3 and TRBJ1-2; tentative D call: TRBD1 (5 bases). V was clipped by 4 bases and J by 3 bases, with 15 bases between them. The CDR3 runs to 15 residues. Per the germline V gene, CDR1 is MNHEY and CDR2 is SVGEGT. The CDR3 sequence: CASSFATEAYYGYTF. The CDR3 DNA reads TGTGCCAGCAGTTTTGCGACAGAAGCTTACTATGGCTACACCTTC.

This CDR3 reads CATGLAGKNEQFF. As DNA, the CDR3 is TGTGCCACCGGACTAGCGGGCAAGAATGAGCAGTTCTTC. The V call is TRBV24-1, the J call TRBJ2-1, with TRBD2 identical over 11 bases. Germline trimming cut 9 bases from V and 7 bases from J; bases unmatched to any gene: 4. The CDR3 is made up of 13 amino acids. The germline gives CDR1 KGHDR, CDR2 SFDVKD.

The chain uses TRBV7-2 and TRBJ2-7, with TRBD1 identical over 8 bases. The CDR3 sequence is 16 residues long. Germline CDR1 is SGHTA and CDR2 is FQGNSA. The V segment lost 5 bases and the J segment 2 bases; nucleotides outside the gene matches: 11. The CDR3: CASSPPQGAMAYEQYF. The CDR3 region has the DNA TGTGCCAGCAGCCCCCCGCAGGGGGCTATGGCCTACGAGCAGTACTTC.

This clonotype has a handful of counts. The chain joins TRBV19 to TRBJ2-1, with a tentative D call TRBD2 (6 bases). V dropped 4 bases and J dropped 9 bases, with 16 bases sitting between them. Germline values: CDR1 LNHDA, CDR2 SQIVND (reference sequence). The CDR3 runs to 14 residues. In nucleotides, the CDR3 is TGTGCCAGTAGTACCGTGACTCTGGGGGGTGAGCAGTTCTTC. This translates into CASSTVTLGGEQFF.

The V call is TRBV3-1, the J call TRBJ2-1; D is unresolved. The end of the DNA aligns better with TRBJ2-7, so the J call may be wrong. Germline values: CDR1 LGHDT, CDR2 YNNKEL (reference sequence). The CDR3 runs 15 residues. The CDR3 coding sequence is TGTGCCAGCAGCCTCAGCTACAACTCCTACAATGAGCAGTACTTC. This codes for CASSLSYNSYNEQYF.

The rearrangement links TRBV20-1 to TRBJ2-3, with D maybe TRBD1 (6 bases). V lost 7 bases and J 0 bases, leaving 11 bases between the germline ends. The length of the CDR3 is 13 residues. Germline CDR1 and CDR2: DFQATT and SNEGSKA (reference sequence). CDR3 sequence (DNA): TGCAGTGTCCCTAGGGGGAGCACAGATACGCAGTATTTT. Translated, it gives CSVPRGSTDTQYF.

V gene TRBV7-9 combines with J gene TRBJ1-2, with 10 bases fitting TRBD1. V was clipped by 5 bases and J by 7 bases; unmatched bases: 4. The CDR3 is made up of 13 amino acids. Germline V lookup: CDR1 SEHNR, CDR2 FQNEAQ (reference sequence). CDR3 in DNA: TGTGCCAGCAGCGTAGGGGACAGGGGTGGCTACACCTTC. Its protein product is CASSVGDRGGYTF.

The chain links TRBV20-1 to TRBJ2-7; 12 bases map to TRBD2. The last part of the DNA fits TRBJ2-5 better; the J call may be wrong. CDR3 length: 14 residues. Germline CDR1 is DFQATT and CDR2 is SNEGSKA (reference sequence). The CDR3 loop is CSATRLAGEETQYF. The DNA of the CDR3 is TGCAGTGCTACGCGACTAGCGGGGGAAGAGACCCAGTACTTC.